This T cell receptor (beta chain) emerged from a study of blood T cells in healthy people across ages. Combining a sample-barcoded 5' primer with a J-beta primer mix, a second PCR ran for roughly 7 to 11 cycles. In TCRdb, the 5' RACE reads were re-called with MiXCR into one record per CDR3 protein. The sample has approximately 900,000 distinct CDR3 sequences, approximately 32% seen once; the top ten hold 10%. The CDR3 is 13 residues long. Looked up from germline, CDR1 is SGHRS and CDR2 is YFSETQ. V lost 3 bases and J lost 6; bases outside the gene matches: 3. This clonotype showed up just a few times. These records were also assigned to another study, of T cells of mothers and their children.

Sequencing was performed on blood. This sequence joins TRBV5-1 and TRBJ2-1; the match to TRBD1 covers 7 bases. The sequence was obtained from a woman aged 40-49 years in good health. The CDR3 sequence: CASSSDRPNEQFF. The CDR3 DNA sequence: TGCGCCAGCAGCTCGGACAGGCCCAATGAGCAGTTCTTC.